This entry lists 18 T cell receptor beta chains sequenced from one sample in a study of cytomegalovirus exposure and HLA in healthy donors. The PCR was carried out with 60 Vbeta primers and 13 Jbeta primers. Only in-frame clones appear in the TCRdb table, and some are missing; sequencing was by immunoSEQ multiplex PCR. The sample includes about 150,000 clones, approximately 77% seen only once; the top ten take under 1.5%. Sequenced input: PBMCs. These receptors came from a man aged 18 to 30 in good health and CMV-seronegative.

V is TRBV7-9 and J is TRBJ2-7, with TRBD2 matching over 11 bases. CDR1 and CDR2 (germline): SEHNR, FQNEAQ (reference sequence). The CDR3 extends over 17 amino acids. With V trimmed by 8 bases and J by 5 bases, 17 bases remained unmatched. The DNA of the CDR3 is TGTGCCAGCTCGGCCGGGCTAGCGGGAGGAGGGTTAAACGAGCAGTACTTC. Protein sequence: CASSAGLAGGGLNEQYF.

This clone was detected only a few times. The V and J genes are TRBV6-5 and TRBJ2-2; 9 nucleotides align to TRBD1. V lost 5 bases, J lost 6 bases, and 7 bases stayed unmatched. The CDR3 is 15 residues long. Germline lookup yields CDR1 MNHEY and CDR2 SVGAGI. The CDR3: CASSLRQGGSGELFF. The CDR3 DNA sequence: TGTGCCAGCAGTCTTCGACAGGGGGGATCCGGGGAGCTGTTTTTT.

Concerning this clone: Other DNA sequences in this sample translate to the same CDR3. The chain is built from TRBV19 and TRBJ1-1; tentatively, D is TRBD1 (6 bases). CDR3 size: 13 residues. Trimming pared 5 bases from V and 1 base from J, leaving 8 bases between. From germline, CDR1 is LNHDA and CDR2 SQIVND (reference sequence). This CDR3 is CASSLQGNTEAFF. CDR3 in DNA: TGTGCCAGTAGTTTACAGGGGAACACTGAAGCTTTCTTT. The full variable domain, in which reference TRBV19 and TRBJ1-1 provide the parts outside the CDR3, is DGGITQSPKYLFRKEGQNVTLSCEQNLNHDAMYWYRQDPGQGLRLIYYSQIVNDFQKGDIAEGYSVSREKKESFPLTVTSAQKNPTAFYLCASSLQGNTEAFFGQGTRLTVV.

The chain has TRBV27 and TRBJ2-5; D gene ambiguous. The J call may be faulty, since TRBJ2-7 better matches the DNA end. Looked up from germline, CDR1 is MNHEY and CDR2 is SMNVEV (reference sequence). This CDR3 is 10 amino acids long. CDR3 in DNA: TGTGCCAGCATTCCCTACGAGCAGTACTTC. Translating it yields CASIPYEQYF.

The V gene is TRBV2, the J gene TRBJ2-3, with 7 bases that match TRBD1. CDR1 SNHLY and CDR2 FYNNEI come from the germline V gene. V was clipped by 3 bases and J by 5 bases; unmatched bases: 8. The CDR3 loop spans 15 amino acids. The CDR3 bases are TGTGCCAGCAGTGATGGCCTAGGGGGCCTAGATACGCAGTATTTT. This translates into CASSDGLGGLDTQYF. The full variable domain, rest sourced from reference TRBV2 and TRBJ2-3, is EPEVTQTPSHQVTQMGQEVILRCVPISNHLYFYWYRQILGQKVEFLVSFYNNEISEKSEIFDDQFSVERPDGSNFTLKIRSTKLEDSAMYFCASSDGLGGLDTQYFGPGTRLTVL.

In regard to this clone: This specimen includes other DNA sequences encoding the same CDR3. The chain carries TRBV28 and TRBJ2-3; D ambiguous. From germline, CDR1 is MDHEN and CDR2 SYDVKM. The CDR3 length is 15 residues. V lost 6 bases to trimming and J lost 3 bases, with 16 bases between them. In DNA form, the CDR3 reads TGTGCCAGCAGCCCCCGAGGAGCGTTGACAGATACGCAGTATTTT. It codes for CASSPRGALTDTQYF.

The genes are TRBV28 and TRBJ2-7; tentatively, D is TRBD2 (6 bases). Between the trimmed V and J ends, which lost 6 bases and 4 bases, there was a span of 16 bases. CDR1 and CDR2 (germline): MDHEN, SYDVKM. The CDR3 runs 14 residues. This CDR3 is CASSLTRGIYEQYF. Here the CDR3 DNA reads TGTGCCAGCAGCCTTACCCGGGGGATTTACGAGCAGTACTTC.

The chain uses TRBV19 and TRBJ1-5; weak D call: TRBD1 (5 bases). CDR1 and CDR2 from the germline V gene are LNHDA and SQIVND (reference sequence). The germline V and J ends were trimmed by 1 base and 2 bases, with 12 bases remaining between them. The CDR3 extends over 16 amino acids. CDR3 nucleotide sequence: TGTGCCAGTAGTATAGTAGGTAGGGGCGGCAATCAGCCCCAGCATTTT. It is translated as CASSIVGRGGNQPQHF.

This clone was picked up a small number of times. V and J are TRBV5-4 and TRBJ2-7; 9 bases are shared with TRBD1. The CDR3 is 17 residues long. Germline V gene data show CDR1 as SGHNT and CDR2 as YYREEE (reference sequence). J gave up 0 bases and V 1 base, and 8 bases lay outside the gene matches. The CDR3 DNA follows: TGTGCCAGCAGCTTGAGTGGGGACAGGGCAGGCTCCTACGAGCAGTACTTC. It is translated as CASSLSGDRAGSYEQYF.

J is TRBJ2-7 and V is TRBV7-2; D unresolved. This CDR3 contains 11 residues. Germline-derived CDR1 and CDR2 are SGHTA and FQGNSA. Trimming shortened V by 4 bases and J by 3 bases, and 4 bases separated the two germline ends. The CDR3 reads CASSYFYEQYF. CDR3 bases: TGTGCCAGCAGCTACTTCTACGAGCAGTACTTC.

The chain links TRBV11-2 to TRBJ2-7; D remains unclear. CDR1 is SGHAT, CDR2 FQNNGV, per germline. This CDR3 has 11 residues. The ends were cut back, 2 bases at V and 7 bases at J, with 6 bases in the middle. CDR3 region: CASSLSREQYF. CDR3 DNA sequence: TGTGCCAGCAGCTTAAGCCGGGAGCAGTACTTC.

The V gene is TRBV10-3, the J gene TRBJ2-1; 8 bases match TRBD1. V lost 6 bases, J lost 6 bases, and 4 bases stayed unmatched. Germline V gene lookup returns CDR1 ENHRY and CDR2 SYGVKD. This CDR3 spans 13 amino acids. CDR3 nucleotide sequence: TGTGCCATCAGGACAGGGGCGACCAATGAGCAGTTCTTC. This sequence encodes CAIRTGATNEQFF.

The genes are TRBV29-1 and TRBJ1-1; the match to TRBD1 covers 7 bases. Germline V CDR1 and CDR2: SQVTM, ANQGSEA. The CDR3 covers 13 residues. V lost 6 bases to trimming and J lost 6 bases; unmatched junction nucleotides: 10. The CDR3 reads CSVSDGQVPEAFF. CDR3 DNA: TGCAGCGTATCCGACGGACAGGTTCCTGAAGCTTTCTTT.

This rearrangement joins TRBV9 to TRBJ2-3; 8 bases map to TRBD1. Germline V gives CDR1 SGDLS, CDR2 YYNGEE. The V gene end was trimmed by 3 bases and the J gene end by 1 base; junction bases not matched to a gene: 4. The CDR3 loop spans 15 amino acids. CDR3 loop: CASSDPDRGTDTQYF. DNA of the CDR3: TGTGCCAGCAGCGACCCGGACAGGGGCACAGATACGCAGTATTTT.

The chain recombines TRBV5-1 with TRBJ2-5; 8 nucleotides line up with TRBD2. J was trimmed by 5 bases and V by 7 bases; bases with no gene match: 10. This CDR3 is 14 amino acids long. Germline V gene sequence: CDR1 SGHRS, CDR2 YFSETQ. The CDR3 coding sequence is TGCGCCAGCTGCCCGGGGGGGGTACGGGAGACCCAGTACTTC. It specifies CASCPGGVRETQYF.

The chain recombines TRBV28 with TRBJ2-5; 7 nucleotides agree with TRBD1. Judging by the DNA end, TRBJ2-7 fits better; the J call may be wrong. CDR3 size: 15 residues. CDR1 is MDHEN and CDR2 is SYDVKM in the germline V gene. The CDR3 DNA follows: TGTGCCGCTAGGGGGCGCAAGCAAGTGACATACGAGCAGTACTTC. This sequence encodes CAARGRKQVTYEQYF.

The chain combines TRBV27 with TRBJ2-7; maybe TRBD2 (5 bases). Looked up from germline, CDR1 is MNHEY and CDR2 is SMNVEV (reference sequence). With 5 bases removed from V and 0 bases from J, the gap between germline ends came to 17 bases. The CDR3 has 16 amino acids. CDR3 amino acids: CASSPFLTGSSYEQYF. As DNA, the CDR3 is TGTGCCAGCAGTCCCTTCCTGACTGGGAGCTCCTACGAGCAGTACTTC.

This clone has only one observation. CDR3 coding DNA: TGTGCCATCAGTGAGTCGAAAGCGGGAGGAGGCAATGAGCAGTTCTTC. It translates to CAISESKAGGGNEQFF. The rearrangement joins TRBV10-3 to TRBJ2-1; TRBD2 agrees at 9 bases. Germline assignment: CDR1 ENHRY and CDR2 SYGVKD. Trimming took 0 bases from V and 6 from J; bases not matched to a gene: 6. The CDR3 sequence is 16 residues long.